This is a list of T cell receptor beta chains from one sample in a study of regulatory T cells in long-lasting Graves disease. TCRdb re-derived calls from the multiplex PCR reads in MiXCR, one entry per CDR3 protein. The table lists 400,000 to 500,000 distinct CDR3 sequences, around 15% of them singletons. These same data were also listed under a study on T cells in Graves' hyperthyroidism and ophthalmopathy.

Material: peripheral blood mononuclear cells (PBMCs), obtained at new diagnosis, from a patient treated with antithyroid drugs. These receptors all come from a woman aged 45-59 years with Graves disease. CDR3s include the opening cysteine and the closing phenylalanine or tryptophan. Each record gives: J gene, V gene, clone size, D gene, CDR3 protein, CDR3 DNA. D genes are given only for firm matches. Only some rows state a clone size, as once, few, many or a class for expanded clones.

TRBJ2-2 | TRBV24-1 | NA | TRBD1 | CATSEQGAVGELFF | TGTGCCACCAGTGAGCAGGGGGCGGTCGGGGAGCTGTTTTTT
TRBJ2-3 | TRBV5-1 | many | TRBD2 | CASSNLAGPTDTQYF | TGCGCCAGCAGCAACCTAGCGGGACCCACAGATACGCAGTATTTT
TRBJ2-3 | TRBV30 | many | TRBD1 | CAWTGGTNTQYF | TGTGCCTGGACAGGGGGCACGAATACGCAGTATTTT
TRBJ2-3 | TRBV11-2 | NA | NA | CASSLGRGAVTQYF | TGTGCCAGCAGCTTGGGGCGTGGGGCGGTTACGCAGTATTTT
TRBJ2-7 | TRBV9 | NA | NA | CASSDERGIGEQYF | TGTGCCAGCAGCGACGAGAGGGGCATTGGCGAGCAGTACTTC
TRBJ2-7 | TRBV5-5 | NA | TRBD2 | CASSRGTSGASYEQYF | TGTGCCAGCAGCCGGGGGACTAGCGGAGCCTCATACGAGCAGTACTTC
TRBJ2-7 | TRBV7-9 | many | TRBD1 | CASSSDRGSYEQYF | TGTGCCAGCAGCTCGGACAGGGGATCCTACGAGCAGTACTTC
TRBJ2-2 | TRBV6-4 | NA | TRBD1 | CASSPGQGVANTGELFF | TGTGCCAGCAGTCCGGGACAGGGGGTCGCGAACACCGGGGAGCTGTTTTTT
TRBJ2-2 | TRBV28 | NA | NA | CASPSWTVVSGELFF | TGTGCCAGCCCTTCCTGGACGGTGGTTTCCGGGGAGCTGTTTTTT
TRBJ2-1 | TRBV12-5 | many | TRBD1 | CASGLGGQGGNEQFF | TGTGCTAGTGGTTTGGGGGGACAGGGTGGCAATGAGCAGTTCTTC
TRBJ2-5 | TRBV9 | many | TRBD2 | CASSLGGLAGGQETQYF | TGTGCCAGCAGCCTAGGGGGACTAGCGGGAGGACAAGAGACCCAGTACTTC
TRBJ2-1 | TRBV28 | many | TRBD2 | CASSNYGRASWQFF | TGTGCCAGCAGTAACTACGGGAGGGCCTCTTGGCAGTTCTTC
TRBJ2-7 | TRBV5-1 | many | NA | CASSLDAQIRLYF | TGCGCCAGCAGTCTCGACGCCCAAATCCGGTTGTACTTC
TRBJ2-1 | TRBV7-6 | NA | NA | CASSLDGHYNEQFF | TGTGCCAGCAGCTTAGATGGACACTACAATGAGCAGTTCTTC
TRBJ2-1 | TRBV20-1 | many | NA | CSAREFEQFF | TGCAGTGCTAGGGAGTTTGAGCAGTTCTTC
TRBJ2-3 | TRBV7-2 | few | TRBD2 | CASSSTPTLAGGRPQYF | TGTGCCAGCAGCTCTACCCCGACTCTAGCGGGGGGGAGACCGCAGTATTTT
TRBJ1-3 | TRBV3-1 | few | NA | CASSTVSIPGSSGNTIYF | TGTGCCAGCAGTACCGTCTCGATACCGGGCTCCTCTGGAAACACCATATATTTT
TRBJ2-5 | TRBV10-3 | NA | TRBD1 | CAITDQGAGETQYF | TGTGCCATCACCGATCAGGGGGCAGGGGAGACCCAGTACTTC
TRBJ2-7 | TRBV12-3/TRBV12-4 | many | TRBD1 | CASTYGWGQAEQYF | TGTGCCAGCACTTATGGGTGGGGACAGGCTGAGCAGTACTTC
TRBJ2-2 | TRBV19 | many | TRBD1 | CASSGLWDSTNTGELFF | TGTGCCAGTAGTGGGCTGTGGGACAGCACGAACACCGGGGAGCTGTTTTTT
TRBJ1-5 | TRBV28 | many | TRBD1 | CASSHGTGNQPQHF | TGTGCCAGCAGTCATGGGACAGGAAATCAGCCCCAGCATTTT
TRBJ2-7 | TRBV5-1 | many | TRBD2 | CASSWTSGGTYEQYF | TGCGCCAGCAGCTGGACTAGCGGGGGCACCTACGAGCAGTACTTC
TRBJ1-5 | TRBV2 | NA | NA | CATAARDGFNQPQHF | TGTGCCACCGCCGCAAGGGATGGATTCAATCAGCCCCAGCATTTT
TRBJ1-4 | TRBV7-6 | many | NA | CASSLAGAGSGEKLFF | TGTGCCAGCAGCTTAGCTGGGGCAGGGTCGGGTGAAAAACTGTTTTTT
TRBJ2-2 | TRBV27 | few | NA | CASSSFTGELVF | TGTGCCAGCAGTTCGTTCACCGGGGAGCTGGTTTTT
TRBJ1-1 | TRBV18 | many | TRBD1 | CASSPSGQGRNTEAFF | TGTGCCAGCTCACCATCGGGACAGGGTAGGAACACTGAAGCTTTCTTT
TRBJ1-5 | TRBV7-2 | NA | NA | CASSLARPGNQPQHF | TGTGCCAGCAGCTTAGCCCGACCTGGCAATCAGCCCCAGCATTTT
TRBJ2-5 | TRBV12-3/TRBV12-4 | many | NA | CASSTLEASWTATETQYF | TGTGCCAGCAGTACATTAGAGGCCTCTTGGACAGCGACAGAGACCCAGTACTTC
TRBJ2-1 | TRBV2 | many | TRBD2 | CASRGRTSGSNNEQFF | TGTGCCAGCAGAGGCCGGACTAGCGGGAGTAACAATGAGCAGTTCTTC
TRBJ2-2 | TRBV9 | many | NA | CASPGTGELFF | TGTGCCAGTCCTGGCACCGGGGAGCTGTTTTTT
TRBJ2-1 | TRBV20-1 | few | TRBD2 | CSASPGLADNEQFF | TGCAGTGCTTCTCCGGGACTAGCGGACAATGAGCAGTTCTTC
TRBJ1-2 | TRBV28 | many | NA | CASSLRVYGYTF | TGTGCCAGCAGTTTGCGGGTCTATGGCTACACCTTC
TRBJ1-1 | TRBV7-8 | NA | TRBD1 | CASSPRDRGRANTEAFF | TGTGCCAGCAGCCCCCGGGACAGGGGCCGCGCGAACACTGAAGCTTTCTTT
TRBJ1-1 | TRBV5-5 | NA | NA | CASSGWRRGMNTEAFF | TGTGCCAGCAGCGGGTGGAGAAGGGGGATGAACACTGAAGCTTTCTTT
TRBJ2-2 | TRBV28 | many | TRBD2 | CASRRPPTRAGANTGELFF | TGTGCCAGCAGACGCCCCCCCACCCGGGCGGGGGCGAACACCGGGGAGCTGTTTTTT
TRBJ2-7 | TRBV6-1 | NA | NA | CASRFGDEQYF | TGTGCCAGCAGATTTGGGGACGAGCAGTACTTC
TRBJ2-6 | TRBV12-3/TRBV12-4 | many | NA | CASSSGVAGANVLTF | TGTGCCAGCAGTTCGGGTGTGGCCGGGGCCAACGTCCTGACTTTC
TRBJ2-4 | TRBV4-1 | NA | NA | CASSQGWGEAKNIQYF | TGCGCCAGCAGCCAAGGCTGGGGGGAAGCCAAAAACATTCAGTACTTC
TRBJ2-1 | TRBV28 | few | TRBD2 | CASSLSSSGSYNEQFF | TGTGCCAGCAGTTTAAGTTCTAGCGGTTCCTACAATGAGCAGTTCTTC
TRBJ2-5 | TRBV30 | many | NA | CAWSVGQQETQYF | TGTGCCTGGAGTGTAGGACAGCAAGAGACCCAGTACTTC
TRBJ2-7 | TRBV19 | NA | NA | CASSIGQGLYEQYF | TGTGCCAGTAGTATAGGACAGGGACTCTACGAGCAGTACTTC
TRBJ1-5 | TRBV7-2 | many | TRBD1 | CASSLGAGGSQPQHF | TGTGCCAGCAGCTTAGGTGCAGGGGGAAGTCAGCCCCAGCATTTT
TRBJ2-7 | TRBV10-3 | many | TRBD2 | CAISDQRGASYEQYF | TGTGCCATCAGTGACCAGCGGGGCGCCTCCTACGAGCAGTACTTC
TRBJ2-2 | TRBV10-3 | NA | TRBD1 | CAISLQGQGATGELFF | TGTGCCATCAGTCTGCAGGGACAGGGGGCCACCGGGGAGCTGTTTTTT
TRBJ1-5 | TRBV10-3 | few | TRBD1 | CAISESGGRGQPQHF | TGTGCCATCAGTGAGTCAGGGGGCAGGGGTCAGCCCCAGCATTTT
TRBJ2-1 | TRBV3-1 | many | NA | CASSQGSGSGNEQFF | TGTGCCAGCAGCCAAGGGTCCGGGAGTGGCAATGAGCAGTTCTTC
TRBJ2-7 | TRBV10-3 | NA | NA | CANSVGLASYGQYF | TGTGCCAACTCTGTGGGACTGGCCTCCTACGGGCAGTACTTC
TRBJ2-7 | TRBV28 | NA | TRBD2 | CASSFGGGQYF | TGTGCCAGCAGTTTTGGGGGGGGGCAGTACTTC
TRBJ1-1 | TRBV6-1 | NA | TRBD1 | CASNKSGQGGAPLTYAEAFF | TGTGCCAGTAACAAATCGGGACAGGGTGGGGCCCCCCTTACTTACGCTGAAGCTTTCTTT
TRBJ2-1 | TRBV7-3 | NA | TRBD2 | CASSAAGGRNEQFF | TGTGCCAGCTCGGCCGCGGGAGGGCGGAATGAGCAGTTCTTC
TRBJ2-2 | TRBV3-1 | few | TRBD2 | CASRGQREGTGELFF | TGTGCCAGCAGAGGGCAGCGGGAAGGCACCGGGGAGCTGTTTTTT
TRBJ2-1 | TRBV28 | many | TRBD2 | CASAIAGVPYNEQFF | TGTGCCAGCGCGATAGCGGGAGTCCCCTACAATGAGCAGTTCTTC
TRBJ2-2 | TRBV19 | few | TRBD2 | CASSIHSGGSTGELFF | TGTGCCAGTAGTATCCACTCGGGGGGGAGCACCGGGGAGCTGTTTTTT
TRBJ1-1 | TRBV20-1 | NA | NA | CSASKGGDFWWNTEAFF | TGCAGTGCTAGTAAGGGGGGCGATTTTTGGTGGAACACTGAAGCTTTCTTT
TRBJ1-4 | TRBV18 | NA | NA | CASSPPETGPNEKLFF | TGTGCCAGCTCACCACCGGAGACAGGCCCTAATGAAAAACTGTTTTTT
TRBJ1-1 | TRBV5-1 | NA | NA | CASSRPGGPTEAFF | TGCGCCAGCAGCCGACCGGGGGGGCCCACTGAAGCTTTCTTT
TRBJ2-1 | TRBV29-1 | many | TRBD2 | CSVETSTSGRRDEQFF | TGCAGCGTCGAGACATCGACTAGCGGGAGACGTGATGAGCAGTTCTTC
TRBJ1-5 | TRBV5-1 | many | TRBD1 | CASSPEGGSNQPQHF | TGCGCCAGCAGCCCCGAAGGGGGCAGCAATCAGCCCCAGCATTTT
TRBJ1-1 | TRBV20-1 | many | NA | CSATDYLTGPTEAFF | TGCAGTGCTACTGATTACCTGACAGGACCCACTGAAGCTTTCTTT